The rows below give T cell receptor beta chains drawn from one sample of a study of OX40 agonist ivuxolimab in advanced cancers. The table came from immunoSEQ multiplex PCR; TCRdb's copy has only in-frame clones and leaves some out. Of 70,000 to 100,000 clones in the sample, under 90% were seen once. The sequencing used CD4+ or CD8+ T cells sorted from blood, collected in a trial of the OX40 agonist ivuxolimab. The receptors originated from an adult with an advanced solid tumor such as melanoma, head and neck, liver or kidney cancer. The CDR3 runs from the conserved cysteine through the conserved F or W. The order of the fields is clone size, J gene, D gene, V gene, CDR3 DNA, CDR3 protein. A D gene is named only where the DNA matches it firmly. Size tells how often a clone was seen (once, few, many) or the class of an expanded clone, and some rows leave it out.

>.|TRBJ2-7|TRBD1|TRBV19
TGTGCCAGTAGTATGAGGACAGGGGTCTACGAGCAGTACTTC
CASSMRTGVYEQYF
>.|TRBJ2-5|.|TRBV6-5
TGTGCCAGCAGTTACTCAGACAGTCTTAGAGGAGAGACCCAGTACTTC
CASSYSDSLRGETQYF
>.|TRBJ1-5|TRBD1|TRBV6-1
TGTGCCAGCAGTGTCCCCGGGACAGGGGATCAGCCCCAGCATTTT
CASSVPGTGDQPQHF
>.|TRBJ2-2|.|TRBV10-2
TGCGCCAGCAGTGGGGGACACACAGGCACCGGGGAGCTGTTTTTT
CASSGGHTGTGELFF
>.|TRBJ1-5|.|TRBV13
TGTGCCAGCAGCTTAAGGAATCAGCCCCAGCATTTT
CASSLRNQPQHF
>.|TRBJ2-7|.|TRBV6-5
TGTGCCAGCAGCCATGAAGAGCCCCACGAGCAGTACTTC
CASSHEEPHEQYF
>once|TRBJ1-2|.|TRBV30
TGTGCCTGGAGTGAAGCAGGGGTATATGGCTACACCTTC
CAWSEAGVYGYTF
>once|TRBJ2-1|TRBD2|TRBV4-2
TGTGCCAGCAGCCACGTGACTAGCGGGAGCTACAATGAGCAGTTCTTC
CASSHVTSGSYNEQFF
>few|TRBJ2-5|.|TRBV15
TGTGCCACCAGCAGAGATATGGACGCCCAGTACTTC
CATSRDMDAQYF
>once|TRBJ1-1|.|TRBV5-1
TGCGCCAGCAGCGGGACACAGGTGAACACTGAAGCTTTCTTT
CASSGTQVNTEAFF
>.|TRBJ1-3|TRBD1|TRBV10-3
TGTGCCATCAGCCCCGGGACAGGGGGAAACACCATATATTTT
CAISPGTGGNTIYF
>.|TRBJ2-7|.|TRBV6-6
TGTGCCAGCAGTTACTCGACCAGCGCCGCCTACGAGCAGTACTTC
CASSYSTSAAYEQYF
>.|TRBJ2-5|.|TRBV18
TGTGCCAGCTCACCCTCCGGGGCGAGGGAGCAGTACTTC
CASSPSGAREQYF
>.|TRBJ1-2|TRBD1|TRBV28
TGTGCCAGCATCGCCGGGGACAGGGGTTCGTATGGCTACACCTTC
CASIAGDRGSYGYTF
>few|TRBJ2-5|TRBD2|TRBV7-3
TGTGCCAGCAGCGAGGCAGCGGGAGGGACTACCCAGTACTTC
CASSEAAGGTTQYF
>.|TRBJ2-1|.|TRBV5-1
TGCGCCAGCAGCTTCCGCGCGGGAACGAATGAGCAGTTCTTC
CASSFRAGTNEQFF
>.|TRBJ2-7|.|TRBV18
TGTGCCAGCCGGAGAGGTGACCAAGCTTACGAGCAGTACTTC
CASRRGDQAYEQYF
>.|TRBJ1-2|TRBD1|TRBV5-1
TGCGCCAGCAGCTTGCAGGGGGGCGACGACTATGGCTACACCTTC
CASSLQGGDDYGYTF
>.|TRBJ2-7|.|TRBV5-1
TGCGCCAGCAGCTTCTCTAGCGCGGTAGAGCAGTACTTC
CASSFSSAVEQYF
>.|TRBJ2-7|.|TRBV28
TGTGCCAGCAGTTTATTGGGCGGTCTAGCCTACGAGCAGTACTTC
CASSLLGGLAYEQYF
>.|TRBJ1-2|.|TRBV29-1
TGCAGCGTTGTATCGCAGGGTGAGGGCTACACCTTC
CSVVSQGEGYTF
>.|TRBJ2-2|TRBD2|TRBV7-3
TGTGCCAGCAGCTTAATAGCGGGAGGCGGGGAGCTGTTTTTT
CASSLIAGGGELFF
>.|TRBJ2-3|TRBD2|TRBV27
TGTGCCAGCAGTCCGCGACCTCCTAGCGGCTATAGCACAGATACGCAGTATTTT
CASSPRPPSGYSTDTQYF
>.|TRBJ2-5|.|TRBV2
TGTGCCAGCAGTGAAATCCGACAAGAGACCCAGTACTTC
CASSEIRQETQYF
>.|TRBJ1-1|.|TRBV5-1
TGCGCCAGCAGCTTGTCGGGGGGTAACACTGAAGCTTTCTTT
CASSLSGGNTEAFF
>.|TRBJ2-1|.|TRBV2
TGTGCCAGCAGTGACTGGGACCAGAATGAGCAGTTCTTC
CASSDWDQNEQFF
>.|TRBJ2-5|.|TRBV28
TGTGCCAGCAGTACCCCCGCCAGAGAGACCCAGTACTTC
CASSTPARETQYF
>.|TRBJ1-1|.|TRBV28
TGTGCCAGCTCCCCCGGGGGGGAGGTCACTGAAGCTTTCTTT
CASSPGGEVTEAFF
>.|TRBJ2-7|.|TRBV5-5
TGTGCCAGCACCGCGGCCTCCTACGAGCAGTACTTC
CASTAASYEQYF
>.|TRBJ2-7|TRBD1|TRBV23-1
TGCGCCAGCAGTCAAAGGGGGGGACAGGGGCGCTTTTCTGCCTACGAGCAGTACTTC
CASSQRGGQGRFSAYEQYF
>.|TRBJ2-3|.|TRBV11-2
TGTGCCAGCAGCTTCAGGGGAGAGGGCACAGATACGCAGTATTTT
CASSFRGEGTDTQYF